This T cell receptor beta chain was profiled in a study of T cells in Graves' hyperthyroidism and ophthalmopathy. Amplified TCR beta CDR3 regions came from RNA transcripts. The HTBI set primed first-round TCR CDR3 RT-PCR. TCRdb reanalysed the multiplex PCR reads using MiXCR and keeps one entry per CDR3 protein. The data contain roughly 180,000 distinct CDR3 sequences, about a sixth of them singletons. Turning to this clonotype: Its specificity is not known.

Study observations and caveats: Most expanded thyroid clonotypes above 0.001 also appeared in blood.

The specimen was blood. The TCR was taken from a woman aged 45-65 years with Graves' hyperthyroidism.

In nucleotides, the CDR3 is TGCGCCAGCAGCCAATATAGGGGTTCCTACGAGCAGTACTTC. The encoded protein is CASSQYRGSYEQYF. V usage is TRBV4-3 and J usage is TRBJ2-7, with TRBD1 as a possible D gene (5 bases). The germline V gene encodes CDR1 LGHNA and CDR2 YSLEER. CDR3 length: 14 amino acids. The V end was cut by 2 bases, the J end by 1 base, with 9 bases between.